A single sample is the source of the 15 T cell receptor beta chains below, sequenced in a study of T cells after posttransplantation cyclophosphamide (dated by TCRdb to the mid-2010s). In the paper's terms, the treatment or condition label means: high-dose cyclophosphamide on days +3 and +4 as single-agent GVHD prophylaxis. For conditioning, the PTCy patients got busulfan and fludarabine, then a related or unrelated marrow graft, followed by cyclophosphamide on days +3 and +4. The library was made by the immunoSEQ multiplex PCR assay. TCRdb took this table from immuneACCESS and kept in-frame rearrangements with V and J called. Such tables lack part of the clones; where checked against another copy, unresolved V genes explain under half of the gap, and the rest is unexplained. This sample has about 25,000 clones in the table, none counted a single time. Of the sample, around 1.9% falls within the top ten clones.

Sample: PBMCs, taken after allogeneic stem cell transplant with posttransplant cyclophosphamide. All receptors derive from a male patient in his late teens or twenties who received an allogeneic stem cell transplant from a related donor, was CMV-positive, and had no GVHD. After a transplant, certain T cells may trace back to the graft donor.

In its sample, this clone was seen many times. This chain uses TRBV30 with TRBJ2-7; D perhaps matches TRBD1 (5 bases). The CDR3 length is 16 residues. The ends were cut back, 2 bases at V and 4 bases at J, with 21 bases in the middle. In germline, CDR1 is GTSNPN, CDR2 SVGIG (reference sequence). CDR3 DNA sequence: TGTGCCTGGAGTTACGCGGCAGGGTGGTGGTCTTACGAGCAGTACTTC. Translated, it gives CAWSYAAGWWSYEQYF.

This clone was found many times. This chain uses TRBV27 with TRBJ1-3; 9 bases line up with TRBD1. The CDR3 loop spans 15 amino acids. J gave up 4 bases and V 5 bases, and 6 bases lay outside the gene matches. In germline, CDR1 is MNHEY, CDR2 SMNVEV (reference sequence). Written as DNA, the CDR3 is TGTGCCAGCAGTATTGACAGGGGGTCCGGAAACACCATATATTTT. As protein: CASSIDRGSGNTIYF.

This clone has a count of ten or more. The chain employs TRBV5-1 and TRBJ1-6; D unclear. Germline assignment: CDR1 SGHRS and CDR2 YFSETQ. Trimming pared 0 bases from V and 7 bases from J, leaving 11 bases between. This CDR3 region has 15 residues. The CDR3 bases are TGCGCCAGCAGCTTGGCAGGTTCTTCAAATTCACCCCTCCACTTT. Its protein product is CASSLAGSSNSPLHF.

In this sample, this clone turned up many times. This chain joins TRBV27 and TRBJ1-6; the match to TRBD1 covers 7 bases. J gave up 7 bases and V 6 bases, and 12 bases lay outside the gene matches. CDR3 length: 16 residues. From germline, CDR1 is MNHEY and CDR2 SMNVEV (reference sequence). The CDR3 DNA reads as TGTGCCAGCAGCCGGAGGGGCCGGGACAGCAATTCACCCCTCCACTTT. This codes for CASSRRGRDSNSPLHF.

This clone appeared many times. This rearrangement joins TRBV4-1 to TRBJ2-1; TRBD1 agrees at 11 bases. The CDR3 spans 16 residues. CDR1 is MGHRA and CDR2 is YSYEKL in the germline V gene. The V and J ends lost 0 bases and 8 bases, in that order; junction bases with no gene match: 6. As DNA, the CDR3 is TGCGCCAGCAGCCAAGATCTGGGGACAGGGGGAGATGAGCAGTTCTTC. This encodes CASSQDLGTGGDEQFF.

This clone has a count of ten or more. The rearrangement links TRBV6-5 to TRBJ1-1; D may be TRBD1 (5 bases). From germline, CDR1 is MNHEY and CDR2 SVGAGI. V was clipped by 3 bases and J by 7 bases, with 15 bases between them. The CDR3 extends over 14 amino acids. The CDR3 loop reads CASSYFGRDIEAFF. The CDR3 DNA is TGTGCCAGCAGTTATTTTGGCAGGGATATTGAAGCTTTCTTT.

This clone was picked up many times. Here the CDR3 DNA reads TGTGCCAGTGGCAGGGAGGACTATGGCTACACCTTC. Amino acid sequence: CASGREDYGYTF. The chain recombines TRBV19 with TRBJ1-2; tentatively, D is TRBD1 (5 bases). V was clipped by 8 bases and J by 3 bases, with 10 bases between them. CDR1 LNHDA and CDR2 SQIVND come from the germline V gene (reference sequence). This CDR3 spans 12 amino acids.

This clone has a count of ten or more. The V and J genes are TRBV7-2 and TRBJ2-7; possibly TRBD1 for D (6 bases). V was shortened by 1 base and J by 2 bases, with 12 bases between the two germline ends. Germline CDR1 reads SGHTA; CDR2 reads FQGNSA. The CDR3 length is 15 residues. The DNA for the CDR3 is TGTGCCAGCAGCTTAGTCTTGGGGGCGGCCTACGAGCAGTACTTC. Its translation: CASSLVLGAAYEQYF.

This clone showed up many times. The chain carries TRBV28 and TRBJ1-5; unclear D gene. This CDR3 has 11 amino acids. Germline V gene data show CDR1 as MDHEN and CDR2 as SYDVKM. The ends were cut back, 8 bases at V and 8 bases at J, with 10 bases in the middle. CDR3 sequence (DNA): TGTGCCAGCGGGCTGCTAAAGCCCCAGCATTTT. This translates into CASGLLKPQHF. Complete variable domain (other parts from reference TRBV28 and TRBJ1-5): DVKVTQSSRYLVKRTGEKVFLECVQDMDHENMFWYRQDPGLGLRLIYFSYDVKMKEKGDIPEGYSVSREKKERFSLILESASTNQTSMYLCASGLLKPQHFGDGTRLSIL.

This clone has at least ten counts. CDR3 sequence (DNA): TGTGCCAGTACCCTAGGGTGGGGGGGCGATACTGAAGCTTTCTTT. It encodes CASTLGWGGDTEAFF. The rearrangement joins TRBV19 to TRBJ1-1; tentatively, D is TRBD1 (6 bases). The germline V gene encodes CDR1 LNHDA and CDR2 SQIVND (reference sequence). The CDR3 is 15 amino acids. V gave up 7 bases and J gave up 5 bases, with 20 bases separating them.

This clone was counted at least ten times. The genes are TRBV6-5 and TRBJ2-7; 12 bases are a match to TRBD1. The germline V gene encodes CDR1 MNHEY and CDR2 SVGAGI. CDR3 length equals 14 residues. V lost 6 bases to trimming and J lost 4 bases; unmatched junction nucleotides: 4. In DNA form, the CDR3 reads TGTGCCAGCAGCCGGGACAGGGGGCTTTACGAGCAGTACTTC. It translates to CASSRDRGLYEQYF.

This clone has only a few counts. Germline and junction disagree at one end, which may indicate a read error. The chain joins TRBV28 to TRBJ1-2; a possible D gene is TRBD1 (6 bases). Per the germline V gene, CDR1 is MDHEN and CDR2 is SYDVKM. The length of the CDR3 is 13 residues. The CDR3 here is CANSIGTLDGYTF. The CDR3 DNA sequence: TGTGCCAACAGTATCGGGACATTAGACGGCTACACCTTC.

This clone was seen repeatedly, ten times or more. J is TRBJ1-2 and V is TRBV5-5, with 7 positions matching TRBD1. The CDR3 has 17 residues. CDR1 is SGHKS, CDR2 YYEKEE, per germline (reference sequence). With V trimmed by 3 bases and J by 2 bases, 13 bases remained unmatched. DNA of the CDR3: TGTGCCAGCAGCTCTTGGATCAGGGGGAAGGGAAACTATGGCTACACCTTC. Protein product: CASSSWIRGKGNYGYTF. Filled out from reference TRBV5-5 and TRBJ1-2, the complete variable domain reads DAGVTQSPTHLIKTRGQQVTLRCSPISGHKSVSWYQQVLGQGPQFIFQYYEKEERGRGNFPDRFSARQFPNYSSELNVNALLLGDSALYLCASSSWIRGKGNYGYTFGSGTRLTVV.

This clone was detected many times. V gene TRBV18 combines with J gene TRBJ1-5; D remains ambiguous. The CDR3 totals 13 residues. Germline V gives CDR1 KGHSH, CDR2 LQKENI. V lost 6 bases and J lost 3, with 9 bases in between. CDR3 sequence: CASSSGFNQPQHF. The CDR3 DNA follows: TGTGCCAGCTCCTCGGGGTTCAATCAGCCCCAGCATTTT.

The sample holds many counts of this clone. The chain is built from TRBV6-5 and TRBJ1-2; weak D call: TRBD1 (6 bases). Germline CDR1 and CDR2: MNHEY and SVGAGI. This CDR3 has 14 amino acids. The V end was cut by 6 bases, the J end by 0 bases, with 11 bases between. CDR3 protein: CASRPHRANYGYTF. CDR3 nucleotide sequence: TGTGCCAGCAGGCCACACAGGGCTAACTATGGCTACACCTTC.